This entry lists 3 T cell receptor beta chains sequenced from one sample in a study of radiotherapy plus CTLA-4 blockade in lung cancer. Measured with immunoSEQ multiplex PCR; TCRdb has only the in-frame clones, and not every one. The table records around 70,000 clones, around 86% of them present only once. Sample: peripheral blood, taken from a patient treated with radiotherapy plus ipilimumab. The receptors derive from a human donor with non-small cell lung cancer that progressed on radiotherapy plus ipilimumab.

V gene TRBV5-4 combines with J gene TRBJ2-1, with 14 bases identical to TRBD2. The ends lost 0 bases at V and 5 bases at J; junction bases unmatched: 4. The CDR3 runs 17 residues. The germline V gene has CDR1 SGHNT and CDR2 YYREEE (reference sequence). CDR3 sequence reads: CASSLGPGLAGDNEQFF. Here the CDR3 DNA reads TGTGCCAGCAGCTTGGGGCCGGGACTAGCGGGAGACAATGAGCAGTTCTTC.

V gene TRBV5-1 combines with J gene TRBJ1-1; TRBD1 matches at 9 bases. Unmatched junction bases numbered 7, after V lost 5 bases and J lost 11 bases. The germline CDR1 and CDR2 sequences are SGHRS and YFSETQ. The CDR3 runs to 12 residues. CDR3 protein: CASRNTGTGAFF. The CDR3 nucleotides read TGCGCCAGCAGAAATACCGGGACAGGGGCTTTCTTT.

The chain combines TRBV4-1 with TRBJ2-5; D gene unclear. V dropped 1 base and J dropped 0 bases, with 9 bases sitting between them. The CDR3 is 15 residues long. Germline V gene sequence: CDR1 MGHRA, CDR2 YSYEKL. The CDR3 protein is CASSQASSYQETQYF. CDR3 in DNA: TGCGCCAGCAGCCAAGCCTCTTCGTACCAAGAGACCCAGTACTTC.